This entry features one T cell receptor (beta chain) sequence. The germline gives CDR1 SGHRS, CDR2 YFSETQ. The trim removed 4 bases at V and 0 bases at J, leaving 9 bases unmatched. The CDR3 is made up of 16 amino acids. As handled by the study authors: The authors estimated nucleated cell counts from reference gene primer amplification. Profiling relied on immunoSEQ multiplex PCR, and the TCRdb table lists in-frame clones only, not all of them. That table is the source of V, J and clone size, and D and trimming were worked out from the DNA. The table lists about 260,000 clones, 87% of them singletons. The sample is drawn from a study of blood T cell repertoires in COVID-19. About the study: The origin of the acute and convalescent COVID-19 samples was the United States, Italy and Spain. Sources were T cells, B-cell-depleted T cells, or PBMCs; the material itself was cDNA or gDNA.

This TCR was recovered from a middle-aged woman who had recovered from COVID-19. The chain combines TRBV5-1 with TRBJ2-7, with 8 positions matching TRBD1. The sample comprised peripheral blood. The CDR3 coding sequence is TGCGCCAGCAGCCCTCAAGGACAGGGAGTCTCCTACGAGCAGTACTTC. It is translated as CASSPQGQGVSYEQYF.